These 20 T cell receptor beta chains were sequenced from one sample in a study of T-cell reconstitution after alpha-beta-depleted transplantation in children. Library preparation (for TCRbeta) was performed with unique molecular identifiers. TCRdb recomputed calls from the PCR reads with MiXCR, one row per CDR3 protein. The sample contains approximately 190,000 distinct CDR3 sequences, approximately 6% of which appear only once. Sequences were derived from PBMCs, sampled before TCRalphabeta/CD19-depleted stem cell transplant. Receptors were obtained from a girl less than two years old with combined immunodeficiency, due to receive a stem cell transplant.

The CDR3 region is CAWSVQGEGTEAFF. The DNA of the CDR3 is TGTGCCTGGAGTGTACAGGGAGAGGGGACTGAAGCTTTCTTT. The chain combines TRBV30 with TRBJ1-1, with a possible D match to TRBD1 (6 bases). Trimming shortened V by 0 bases and J by 5 bases, and 13 bases separated the two germline ends. CDR1 GTSNPN and CDR2 SVGIG come from the germline V gene (reference sequence). The CDR3 length is 14 residues. Full variable domain (rest looked up from reference TRBV30 and TRBJ1-1): SQTIHQWPATLVQPVGSPLSLECTVEGTSNPNLYWYRQAAGRGLQLLFYSVGIGQISSEVPQNLSASRPQDRQFILSSKKLLLSDSGFYLCAWSVQGEGTEAFFGQGTRLTVV.

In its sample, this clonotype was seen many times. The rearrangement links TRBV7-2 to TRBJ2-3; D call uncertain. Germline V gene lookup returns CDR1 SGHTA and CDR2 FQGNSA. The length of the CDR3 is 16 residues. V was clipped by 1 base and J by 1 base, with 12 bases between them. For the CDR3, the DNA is TGTGCCAGCAGCTTAGTTTTAGGCCGCCGCACAGATACGCAGTATTTT. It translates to CASSLVLGRRTDTQYF.

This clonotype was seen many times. CDR3 residues: CASSQDGGPSYNEQFF. As DNA, the CDR3 is TGCGCCAGCAGCCAAGACGGGGGGCCCTCCTACAATGAGCAGTTCTTC. The V and J genes are TRBV4-3 and TRBJ2-1; TRBD2 is a possible D gene (7 bases). Germline-derived CDR1 and CDR2 are LGHNA and YSLEER. Deletions cut 0 bases from V and 0 bases from J, with 9 bases between. The CDR3 extends over 16 amino acids.

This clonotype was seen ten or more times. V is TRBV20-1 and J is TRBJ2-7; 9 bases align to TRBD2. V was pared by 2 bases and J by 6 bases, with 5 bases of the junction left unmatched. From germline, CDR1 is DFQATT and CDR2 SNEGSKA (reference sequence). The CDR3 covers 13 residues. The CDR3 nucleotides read TGCAGTGCTAGAAGGCGGGAGGGCCGCGAGCAGTACTTC. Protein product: CSARRREGREQYF.

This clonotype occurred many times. The CDR3 reads CATPPRGGGPYGYTF. CDR3 DNA: TGTGCCACCCCGCCTCGGGGAGGGGGCCCCTATGGCTACACCTTC. V and J are TRBV24-1 and TRBJ1-2, with 7 positions matching TRBD1. The CDR3 has 15 residues. The germline CDR1 and CDR2 sequences are KGHDR and SFDVKD. The V gene end was trimmed by 9 bases and the J gene end by 4 bases; junction bases not matched to a gene: 13.

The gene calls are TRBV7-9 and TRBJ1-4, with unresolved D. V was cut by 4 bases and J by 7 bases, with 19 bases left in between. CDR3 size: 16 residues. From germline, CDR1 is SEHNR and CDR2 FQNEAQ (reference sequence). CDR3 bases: TGTGCCAGCAGCTCACAGAGGGTTGGCGTGAGTGAAAAACTGTTTTTT. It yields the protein CASSSQRVGVSEKLFF.

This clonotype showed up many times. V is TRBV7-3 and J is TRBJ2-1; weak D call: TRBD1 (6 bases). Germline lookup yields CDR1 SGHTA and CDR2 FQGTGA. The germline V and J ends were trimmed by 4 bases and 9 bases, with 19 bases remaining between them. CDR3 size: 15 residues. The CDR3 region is CASSSPGADRGEQFF. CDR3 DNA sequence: TGTGCCAGCAGCTCCCCAGGGGCAGATAGGGGTGAGCAGTTCTTC.

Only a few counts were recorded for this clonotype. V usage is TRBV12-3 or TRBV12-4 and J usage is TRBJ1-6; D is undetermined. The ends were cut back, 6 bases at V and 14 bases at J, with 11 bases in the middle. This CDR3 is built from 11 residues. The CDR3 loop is CASRTGPALHF. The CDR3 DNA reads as TGTGCCAGCAGGACTGGACCGGCCCTCCACTTT.

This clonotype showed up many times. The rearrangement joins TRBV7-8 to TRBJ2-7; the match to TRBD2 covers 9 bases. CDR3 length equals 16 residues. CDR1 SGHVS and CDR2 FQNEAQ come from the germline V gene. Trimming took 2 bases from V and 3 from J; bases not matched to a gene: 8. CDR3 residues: CASSLMLAGINYEQYF. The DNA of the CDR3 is TGTGCCAGCAGCTTAATGCTAGCGGGGATAAACTACGAGCAGTACTTC.

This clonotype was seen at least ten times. The CDR3 sequence is CASSFFPGVYEQYF. In nucleotides, the CDR3 is TGTGCCAGCAGTTTCTTCCCTGGCGTCTACGAGCAGTACTTC. This chain links TRBV12-3 or TRBV12-4 with TRBJ2-7; no reliable D call. With 3 bases removed from V and 3 bases from J, the gap between germline ends came to 12 bases. The CDR3 sequence is 14 residues long.

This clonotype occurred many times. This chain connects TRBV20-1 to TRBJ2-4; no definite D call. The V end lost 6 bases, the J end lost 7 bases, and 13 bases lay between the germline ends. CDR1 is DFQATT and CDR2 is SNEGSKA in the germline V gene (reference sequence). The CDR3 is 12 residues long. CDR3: CSAPRVGNIQYF. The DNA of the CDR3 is TGCAGTGCCCCCCGGGTCGGGAACATTCAGTACTTC.

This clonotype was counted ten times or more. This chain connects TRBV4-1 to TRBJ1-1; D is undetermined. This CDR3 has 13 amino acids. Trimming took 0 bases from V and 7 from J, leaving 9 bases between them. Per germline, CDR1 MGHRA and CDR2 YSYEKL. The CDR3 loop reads CASSQDNLDEAFF. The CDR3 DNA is TGCGCCAGCAGCCAAGATAATTTGGATGAAGCTTTCTTT.

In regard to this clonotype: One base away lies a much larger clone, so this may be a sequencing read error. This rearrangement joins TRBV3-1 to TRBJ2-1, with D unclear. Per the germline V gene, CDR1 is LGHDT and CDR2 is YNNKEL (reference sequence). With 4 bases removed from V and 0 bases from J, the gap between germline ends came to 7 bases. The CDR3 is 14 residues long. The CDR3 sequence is CASSPAHSYNEQFF. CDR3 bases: TGTGCCAGCAGCCCAGCACACTCCTACAATGAGCAGTTCTTC.

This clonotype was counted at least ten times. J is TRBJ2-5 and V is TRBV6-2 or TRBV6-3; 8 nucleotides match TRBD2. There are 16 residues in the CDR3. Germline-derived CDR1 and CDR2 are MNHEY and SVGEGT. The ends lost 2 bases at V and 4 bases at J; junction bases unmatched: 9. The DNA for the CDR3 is TGTGCCAGCAGTTACACCAGCGGGGGCATCGGAGAGACCCAGTACTTC. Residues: CASSYTSGGIGETQYF.

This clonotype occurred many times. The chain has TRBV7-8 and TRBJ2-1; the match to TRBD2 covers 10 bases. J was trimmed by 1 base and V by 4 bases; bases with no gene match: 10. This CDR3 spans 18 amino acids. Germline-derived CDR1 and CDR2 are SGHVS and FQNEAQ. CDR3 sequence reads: CASSSSFLAGESYNEQFF. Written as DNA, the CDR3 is TGTGCCAGCAGCTCCTCCTTTCTAGCGGGAGAATCCTACAATGAGCAGTTCTTC.

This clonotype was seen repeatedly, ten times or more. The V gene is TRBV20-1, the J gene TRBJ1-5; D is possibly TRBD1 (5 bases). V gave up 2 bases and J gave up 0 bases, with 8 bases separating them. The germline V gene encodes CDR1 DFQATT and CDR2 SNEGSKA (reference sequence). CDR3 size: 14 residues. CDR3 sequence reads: CSARRGLSNQPQHF. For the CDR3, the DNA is TGCAGTGCTAGACGGGGACTTAGCAATCAGCCCCAGCATTTT.

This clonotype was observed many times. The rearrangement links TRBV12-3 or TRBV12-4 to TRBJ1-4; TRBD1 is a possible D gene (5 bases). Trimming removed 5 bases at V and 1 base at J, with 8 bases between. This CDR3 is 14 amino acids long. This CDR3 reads CASSPGITNEKLFF. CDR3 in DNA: TGTGCCAGCAGTCCAGGGATAACTAATGAAAAACTGTTTTTT.

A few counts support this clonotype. DNA of the CDR3: TGTGCCAGTAGCCACGGACAGGACGATGGCTACACCTTC. This sequence encodes CASSHGQDDGYTF. The V and J genes are TRBV19 and TRBJ1-2; TRBD1 matches at 7 bases. The V gene end was trimmed by 6 bases and the J gene end by 6 bases; junction bases not matched to a gene: 7. The CDR3 is 13 amino acids. The germline V gene encodes CDR1 LNHDA and CDR2 SQIVND (reference sequence).

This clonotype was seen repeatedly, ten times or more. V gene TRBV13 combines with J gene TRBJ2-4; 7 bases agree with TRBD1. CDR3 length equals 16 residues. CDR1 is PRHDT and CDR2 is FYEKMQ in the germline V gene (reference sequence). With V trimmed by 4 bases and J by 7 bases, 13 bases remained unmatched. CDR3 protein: CASSSETDRVGNIQYF. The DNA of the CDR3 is TGTGCCAGCAGCTCAGAGACTGACAGGGTAGGGAACATTCAGTACTTC.

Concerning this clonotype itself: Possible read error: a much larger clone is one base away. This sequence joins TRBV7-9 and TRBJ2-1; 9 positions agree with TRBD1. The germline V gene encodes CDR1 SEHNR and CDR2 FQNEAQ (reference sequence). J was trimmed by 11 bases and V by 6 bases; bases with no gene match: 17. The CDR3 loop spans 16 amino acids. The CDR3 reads CASSFSPGQGRDKQFF. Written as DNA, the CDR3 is TGTGCCAGCAGTTTTAGCCCGGGACAGGGCCGCGATAAGCAGTTCTTC.